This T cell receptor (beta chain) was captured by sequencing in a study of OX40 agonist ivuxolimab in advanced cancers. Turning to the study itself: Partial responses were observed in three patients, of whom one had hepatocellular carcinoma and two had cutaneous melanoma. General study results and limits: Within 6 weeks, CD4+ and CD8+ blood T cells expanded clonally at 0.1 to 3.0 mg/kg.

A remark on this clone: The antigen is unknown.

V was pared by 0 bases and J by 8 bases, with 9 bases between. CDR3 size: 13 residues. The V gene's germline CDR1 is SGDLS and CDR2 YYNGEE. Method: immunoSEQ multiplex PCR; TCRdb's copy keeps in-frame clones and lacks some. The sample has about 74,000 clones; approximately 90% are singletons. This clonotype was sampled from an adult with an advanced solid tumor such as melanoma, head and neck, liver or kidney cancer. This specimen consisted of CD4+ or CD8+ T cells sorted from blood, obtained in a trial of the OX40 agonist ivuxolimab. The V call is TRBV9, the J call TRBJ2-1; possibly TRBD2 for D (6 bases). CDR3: CASSVGGEDEQFF. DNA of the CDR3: TGTGCCAGCAGCGTAGGAGGGGAGGATGAGCAGTTCTTC.